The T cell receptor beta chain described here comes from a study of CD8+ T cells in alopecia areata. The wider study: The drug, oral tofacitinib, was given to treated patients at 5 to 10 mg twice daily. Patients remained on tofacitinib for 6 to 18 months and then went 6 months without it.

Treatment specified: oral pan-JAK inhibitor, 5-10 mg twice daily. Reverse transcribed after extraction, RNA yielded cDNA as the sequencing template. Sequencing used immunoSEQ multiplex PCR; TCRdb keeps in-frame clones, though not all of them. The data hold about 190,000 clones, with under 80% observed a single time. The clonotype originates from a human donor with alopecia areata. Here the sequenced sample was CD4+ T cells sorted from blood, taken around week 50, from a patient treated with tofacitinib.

The CDR3 region has the DNA TGCGCCAGCAGCCCGAGACAGGGGAACATCTACGAGCAGTACTTC. Its protein is CASSPRQGNIYEQYF. The chain links TRBV4-3 to TRBJ2-7; 8 bases align to TRBD1. This CDR3 has 15 amino acids. Per the germline V gene, CDR1 is LGHNA and CDR2 is YSLEER. V dropped 4 bases and J dropped 3; count of bases not matched to a gene: 8.